This T cell receptor beta chain was sequenced during a study of T cells in Graves' hyperthyroidism and ophthalmopathy. Deletions cut 5 bases from V and 6 bases from J, with 9 bases between. CDR3 length: 12 residues. The germline V gene has CDR1 SGHVS and CDR2 FNYEAQ. TCR beta CDR3 regions were amplified from RNA transcripts. When the TCR CDR3 underwent first-round RT-PCR, the HTBI primer set was used. TCRdb re-analysed the multiplex PCR reads in MiXCR, keeping a single row per CDR3 protein. This sample has under 750,000 distinct CDR3 sequences, with roughly a sixth found just once. This rearrangement joins TRBV7-6 to TRBJ2-3, with D possibly matching TRBD2 (5 bases). This TCR came from a woman aged 45-65 years with Graves' hyperthyroidism that later progressed to Graves' ophthalmopathy. Sequenced material: blood. CDR3 sequence: CASSRGQDTQYF. DNA of the CDR3: TGTGCCAGCAGCCGAGGGCAGGATACGCAGTATTTT.